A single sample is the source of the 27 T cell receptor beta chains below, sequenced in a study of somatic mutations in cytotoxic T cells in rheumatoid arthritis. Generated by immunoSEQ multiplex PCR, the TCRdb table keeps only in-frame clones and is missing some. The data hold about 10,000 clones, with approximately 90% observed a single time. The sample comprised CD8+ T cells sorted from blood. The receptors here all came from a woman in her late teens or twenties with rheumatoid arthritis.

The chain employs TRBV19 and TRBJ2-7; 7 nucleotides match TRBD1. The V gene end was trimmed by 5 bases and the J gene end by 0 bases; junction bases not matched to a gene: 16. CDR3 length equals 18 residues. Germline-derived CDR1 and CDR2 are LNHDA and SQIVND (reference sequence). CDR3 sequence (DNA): TGTGCCAGTAGTCCCCCGGGGACAGTCTATTCGTCCTCCTACGAGCAGTACTTC. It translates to CASSPPGTVYSSSYEQYF.

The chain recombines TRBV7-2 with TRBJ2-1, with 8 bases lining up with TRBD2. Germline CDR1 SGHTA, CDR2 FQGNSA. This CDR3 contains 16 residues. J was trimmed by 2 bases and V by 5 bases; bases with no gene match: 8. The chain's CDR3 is CASSHYAGGAYNEQFF. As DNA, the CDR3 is TGTGCCAGCAGCCATTACGCGGGGGGCGCCTACAATGAGCAGTTCTTC.

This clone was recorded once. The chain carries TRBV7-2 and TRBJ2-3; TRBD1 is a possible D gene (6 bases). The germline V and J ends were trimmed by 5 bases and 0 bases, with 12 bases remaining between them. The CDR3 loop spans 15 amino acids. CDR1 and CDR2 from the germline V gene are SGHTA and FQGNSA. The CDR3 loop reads CASSEQGTSTDTQYF. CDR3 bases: TGTGCCAGCAGCGAACAGGGAACTAGCACAGATACGCAGTATTTT.

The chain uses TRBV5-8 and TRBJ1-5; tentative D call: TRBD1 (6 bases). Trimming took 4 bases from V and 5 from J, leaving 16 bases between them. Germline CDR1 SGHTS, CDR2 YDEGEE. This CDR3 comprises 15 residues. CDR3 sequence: CASSTGQLNHQPQHF. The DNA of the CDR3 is TGTGCCAGCAGCACAGGACAGCTAAACCATCAGCCCCAGCATTTT.

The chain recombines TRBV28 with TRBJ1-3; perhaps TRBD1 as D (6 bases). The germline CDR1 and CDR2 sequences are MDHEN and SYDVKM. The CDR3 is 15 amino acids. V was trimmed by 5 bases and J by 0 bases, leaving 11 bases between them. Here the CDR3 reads CASSGTGLSGNTIYF. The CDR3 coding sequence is TGTGCCAGCAGTGGTACAGGGCTCTCTGGAAACACCATATATTTT.

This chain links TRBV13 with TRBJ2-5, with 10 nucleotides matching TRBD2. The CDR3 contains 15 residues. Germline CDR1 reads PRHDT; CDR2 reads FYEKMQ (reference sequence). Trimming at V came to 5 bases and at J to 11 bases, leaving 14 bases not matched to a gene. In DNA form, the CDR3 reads TGTGCCAGCAGCCAGCGGGGGGGACAGAACCCGAAACAGTACTTC. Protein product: CASSQRGGQNPKQYF.

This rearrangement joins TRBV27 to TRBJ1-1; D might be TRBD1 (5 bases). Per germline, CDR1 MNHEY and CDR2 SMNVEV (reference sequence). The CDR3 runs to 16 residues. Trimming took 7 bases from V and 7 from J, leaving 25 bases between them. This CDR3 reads CASTPKFRALEVEAFF. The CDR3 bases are TGTGCCAGCACCCCCAAATTCAGGGCTTTGGAAGTTGAAGCTTTCTTT.

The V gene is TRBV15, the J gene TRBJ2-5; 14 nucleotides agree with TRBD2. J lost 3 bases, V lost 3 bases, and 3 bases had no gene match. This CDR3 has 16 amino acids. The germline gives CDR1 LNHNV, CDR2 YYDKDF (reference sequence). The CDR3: CATSSTGLAGEETQYF. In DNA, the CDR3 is TGTGCCACCAGCAGCACGGGACTAGCGGGAGAAGAGACCCAGTACTTC.

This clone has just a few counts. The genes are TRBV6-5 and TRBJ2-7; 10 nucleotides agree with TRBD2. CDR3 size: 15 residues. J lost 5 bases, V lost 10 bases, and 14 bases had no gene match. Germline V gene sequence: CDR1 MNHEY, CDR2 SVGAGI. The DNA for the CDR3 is TGTGCCACTCACGAGCGGGGGGGCCTCACTAACGAGCAGTACTTC. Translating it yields CATHERGGLTNEQYF.

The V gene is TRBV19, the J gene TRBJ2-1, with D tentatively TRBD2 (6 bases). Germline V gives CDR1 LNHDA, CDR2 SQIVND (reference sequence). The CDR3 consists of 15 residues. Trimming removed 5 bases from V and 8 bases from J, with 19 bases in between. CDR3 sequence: CASSLEEEGGDEQFF. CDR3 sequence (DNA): TGTGCCAGTAGTTTGGAAGAAGAGGGCGGGGATGAGCAGTTCTTC.

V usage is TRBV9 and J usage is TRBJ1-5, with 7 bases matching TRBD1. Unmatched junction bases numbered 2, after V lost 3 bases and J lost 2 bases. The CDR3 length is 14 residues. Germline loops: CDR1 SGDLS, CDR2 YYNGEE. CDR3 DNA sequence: TGTGCCAGCAGCGCAGGACAGGGCAATCAGCCCCAGCATTTT. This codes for CASSAGQGNQPQHF.

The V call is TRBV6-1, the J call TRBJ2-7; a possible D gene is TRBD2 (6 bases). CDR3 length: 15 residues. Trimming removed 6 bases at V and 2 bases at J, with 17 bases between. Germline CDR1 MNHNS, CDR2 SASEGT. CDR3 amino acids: CASRTASDQTYEQYF. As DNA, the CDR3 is TGTGCCAGCAGAACAGCTAGCGACCAGACCTACGAGCAGTACTTC.

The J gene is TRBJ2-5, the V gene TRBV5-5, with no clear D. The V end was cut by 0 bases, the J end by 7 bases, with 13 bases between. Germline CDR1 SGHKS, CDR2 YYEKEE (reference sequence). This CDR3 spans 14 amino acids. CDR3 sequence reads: CASSLAEHPGTQYF. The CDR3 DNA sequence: TGTGCCAGCAGCTTGGCGGAACACCCGGGGACCCAGTACTTC. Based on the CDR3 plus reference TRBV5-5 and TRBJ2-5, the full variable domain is DAGVTQSPTHLIKTRGQQVTLRCSPISGHKSVSWYQQVLGQGPQFIFQYYEKEERGRGNFPDRFSARQFPNYSSELNVNALLLGDSALYLCASSLAEHPGTQYFGPGTRLLVL.

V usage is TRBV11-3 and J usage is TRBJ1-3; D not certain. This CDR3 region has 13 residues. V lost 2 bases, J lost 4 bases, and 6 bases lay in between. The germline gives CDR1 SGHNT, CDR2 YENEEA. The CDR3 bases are TGTGCCAGCAGCTTAAACGAGGGAAACACCATATATTTT. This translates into CASSLNEGNTIYF.

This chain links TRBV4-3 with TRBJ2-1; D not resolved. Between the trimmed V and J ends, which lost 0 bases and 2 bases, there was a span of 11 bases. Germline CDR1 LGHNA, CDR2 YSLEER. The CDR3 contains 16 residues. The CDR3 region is CASSQESAVPYNEQFF. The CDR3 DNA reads TGCGCCAGCAGCCAAGAATCTGCGGTTCCCTACAATGAGCAGTTCTTC.

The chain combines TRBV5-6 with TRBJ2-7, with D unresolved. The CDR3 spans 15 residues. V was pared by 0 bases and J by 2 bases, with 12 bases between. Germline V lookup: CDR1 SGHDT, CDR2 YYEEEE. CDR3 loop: CASSLGEPFTYEQYF. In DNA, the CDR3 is TGTGCCAGCAGCTTGGGTGAGCCCTTTACCTACGAGCAGTACTTC. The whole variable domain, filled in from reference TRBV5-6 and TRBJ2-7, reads DAGVTQSPTHLIKTRGQQVTLRCSPKSGHDTVSWYQQALGQGPQFIFQYYEEEERQRGNFPDRFSGHQFPNYSSELNVNALLLGDSALYLCASSLGEPFTYEQYFGPGTRLTVT.

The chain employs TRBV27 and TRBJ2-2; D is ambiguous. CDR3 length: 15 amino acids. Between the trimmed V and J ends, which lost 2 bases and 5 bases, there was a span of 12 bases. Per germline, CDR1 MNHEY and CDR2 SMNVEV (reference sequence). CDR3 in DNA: TGTGCCAGCAGTTTAAGCCATTCCGGGACCGGGGAGCTGTTTTTT. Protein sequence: CASSLSHSGTGELFF.

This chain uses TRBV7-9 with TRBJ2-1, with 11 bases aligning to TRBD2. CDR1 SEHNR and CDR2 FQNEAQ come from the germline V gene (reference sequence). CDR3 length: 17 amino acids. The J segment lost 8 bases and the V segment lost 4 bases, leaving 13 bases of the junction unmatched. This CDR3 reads CASSSNGGTSGKDEQFF. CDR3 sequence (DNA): TGTGCCAGCAGCTCCAATGGTGGGACTAGCGGTAAGGATGAGCAGTTCTTC.

The CDR3 DNA sequence: TGTGCCAGCAGTTTATCTCCCCTCGTAGCGGGAGAGGGTTTGCAGTACTTC. Translating gives CASSLSPLVAGEGLQYF. The chain links TRBV27 to TRBJ2-5; 9 nucleotides align to TRBD2. The germline CDR1 and CDR2 sequences are MNHEY and SMNVEV (reference sequence). This CDR3 has 17 residues. The J segment lost 11 bases and the V segment lost 0 bases, leaving 16 bases of the junction unmatched.

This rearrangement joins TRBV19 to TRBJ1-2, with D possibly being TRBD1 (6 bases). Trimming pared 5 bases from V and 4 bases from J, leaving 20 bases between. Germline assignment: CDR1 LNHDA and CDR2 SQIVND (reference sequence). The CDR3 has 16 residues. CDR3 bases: TGTGCCAGTAGTCCAAACCTCGGGACACTCTTCTATGGCTACACCTTC. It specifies CASSPNLGTLFYGYTF.

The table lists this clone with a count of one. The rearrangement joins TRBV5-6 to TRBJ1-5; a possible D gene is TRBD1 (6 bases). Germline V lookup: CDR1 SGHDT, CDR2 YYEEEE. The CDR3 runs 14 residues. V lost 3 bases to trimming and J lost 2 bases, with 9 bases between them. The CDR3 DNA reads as TGTGCCAGCAGCTCAGGGGCCGGCAATCAGCCCCAGCATTTT. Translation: CASSSGAGNQPQHF.

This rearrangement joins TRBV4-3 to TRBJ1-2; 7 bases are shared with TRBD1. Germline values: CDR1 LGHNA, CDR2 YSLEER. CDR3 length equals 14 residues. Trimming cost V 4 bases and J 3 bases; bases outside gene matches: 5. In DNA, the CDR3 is TGCGCCAGCAGCCCGGTAACAGGGGACTATGGCTACACCTTC. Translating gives CASSPVTGDYGYTF.

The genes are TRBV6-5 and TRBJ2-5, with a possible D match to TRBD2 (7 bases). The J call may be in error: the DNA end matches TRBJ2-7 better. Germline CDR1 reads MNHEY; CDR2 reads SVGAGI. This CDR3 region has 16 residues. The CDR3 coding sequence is TGTGCCAGCAGTTGGGGAGGGGGGACTAAGGGATACGAGCAGTACTTC. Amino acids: CASSWGGGTKGYEQYF.

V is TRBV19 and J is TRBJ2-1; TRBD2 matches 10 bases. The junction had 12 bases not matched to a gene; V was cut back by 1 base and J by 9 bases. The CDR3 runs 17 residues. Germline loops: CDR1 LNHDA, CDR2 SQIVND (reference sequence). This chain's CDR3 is CASSIGPIAGGFGEQFF. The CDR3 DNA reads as TGTGCCAGTAGTATAGGACCAATAGCGGGAGGTTTTGGTGAGCAGTTCTTC.

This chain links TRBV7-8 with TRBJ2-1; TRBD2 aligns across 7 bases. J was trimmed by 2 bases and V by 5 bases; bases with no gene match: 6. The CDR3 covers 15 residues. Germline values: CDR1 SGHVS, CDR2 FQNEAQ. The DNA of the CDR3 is TGTGCCAGCAGCGCCCCTAGCGGTGCCTACAATGAGCAGTTCTTC. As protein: CASSAPSGAYNEQFF.

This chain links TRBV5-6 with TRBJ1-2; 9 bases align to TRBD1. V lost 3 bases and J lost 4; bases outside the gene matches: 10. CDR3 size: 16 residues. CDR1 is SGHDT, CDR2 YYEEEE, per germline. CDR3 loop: CASSSWTGVSVYGYTF. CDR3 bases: TGTGCCAGCAGCTCCTGGACAGGGGTCTCGGTCTATGGCTACACCTTC.

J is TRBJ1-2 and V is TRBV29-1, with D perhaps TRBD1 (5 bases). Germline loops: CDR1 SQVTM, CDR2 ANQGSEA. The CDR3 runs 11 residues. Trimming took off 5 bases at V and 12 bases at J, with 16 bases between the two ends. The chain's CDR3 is CSVPVGPLDTF. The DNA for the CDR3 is TGCAGCGTTCCGGTGGGGCCTTTAGACACCTTC.